The entry that follows covers one T cell receptor (beta chain) sequence. The V segment lost 4 bases and the J segment 4 bases; nucleotides outside the gene matches: 6. This CDR3 comprises 15 residues. The V gene's germline CDR1 is LGHNA and CDR2 YSLEER. This sample is drawn from a study of radiation and T cells in renal cell carcinoma. Noted time point: baseline pretreatment blood. The treatment denotes: 15 Gy SBRT to primary tumor, nephrectomy 4 weeks later. Assay: immunoSEQ multiplex PCR; the TCRdb copy retains only in-frame clones and omits some. The sample consists of 150,000 or so clones, about nine tenths of them appearing once.

The J gene is TRBJ2-5, the V gene TRBV4-3, with 10 nucleotides matching TRBD2. This material consisted of blood, taken from a patient whose treatment included radiotherapy and nephrectomy. The TCR originated in a woman between 65 and 79 years old with renal cell carcinoma. The CDR3 coding sequence is TGCGCCAGCAGCCGGGCTAGCGGGGGCCGAGAGACCCAGTACTTC. Amino acid sequence: CASSRASGGRETQYF.